The present T cell receptor beta chain was sequenced within a study of blood T cell repertoires in COVID-19. Study summary: COVID-19 samples from acute and convalescent phases originated in the United States, Italy and Spain. Sample material is recorded as cDNA or gDNA derived from T cells, B-cell-depleted T cells, or PBMCs.

Original analysis: By means of reference gene primer amplification, nucleated cell counts were estimated. Profiled with immunoSEQ multiplex PCR; TCRdb holds only in-frame clones, not every one. V, J and clone size derive from that table, while D and trimming were established from the DNA sequence. The sample includes 250,000 to 300,000 clones, approximately 90% seen only once; the top ten take roughly 3.3%. V lost 2 bases, J lost 4 bases, and 8 bases lay in between. This CDR3 has 13 amino acids. The rearrangement uses TRBV12-3 or TRBV12-4 and TRBJ1-2; no definite D call. The TCR was taken from a woman between 40 and 55 years old with acute or convalescent COVID-19. The sequenced sample consisted of peripheral blood. For the CDR3, the DNA is TGTGCCAGCAGTTTACCCGTACTCTATGGCTACACCTTC. Its translation is CASSLPVLYGYTF.